Listed below are T cell receptor beta chains from one sample, sequenced in a study of OX40 agonist ivuxolimab in advanced cancers. Sequencing used immunoSEQ multiplex PCR; TCRdb keeps in-frame clones, though not all of them. Altogether under 70,000 clones are present, under 95% being singletons, with the ten largest covering 0.62%. The sequences come from CD4+ or CD8+ T cells sorted from blood, collected in a trial of the OX40 agonist ivuxolimab. These receptor sequences come from an adult with an advanced solid tumor such as melanoma, head and neck, liver or kidney cancer. Both conserved end residues are part of each CDR3. Fields, in order: clone size, D gene, V gene, J gene, CDR3 DNA, CDR3 protein. D genes are given only for firm matches. Size is stated for part of the rows, as once, few or many counts, or as a class when the clone is expanded.

NA	NA	TRBV30	TRBJ1-1	TGTGCCTGGAGTGTTGGGGTGAACACTGAAGCTTTCTTT	CAWSVGVNTEAFF
NA	NA	TRBV6-5	TRBJ2-3	TGTGCCAGCAGTTACCGAGGGCCGGAAGATACGCAGTATTTT	CASSYRGPEDTQYF
NA	NA	TRBV5-1	TRBJ2-3	TGCGCCAGCAGCCCCGGACTCCAGGACGTAACAGATACGCAGTATTTT	CASSPGLQDVTDTQYF
NA	NA	TRBV7-9	TRBJ1-1	TGTGCCAGCAGCTTAGTCGTAAGGCCCATGAACACTGAAGCTTTCTTT	CASSLVVRPMNTEAFF
NA	NA	TRBV2	TRBJ2-5	TGTGCCAGCAGGGAAGTTGGGGTTGGTGTAGAGACCCAGTACTTC	CASREVGVGVETQYF
NA	TRBD2	TRBV6-6	TRBJ2-1	TGTGCCAGCAGCTCCGGACTAGCGACCAAATACAATGAGCAGTTCTTC	CASSSGLATKYNEQFF
once	NA	TRBV6-5	TRBJ2-5	TGTGCCAGCAGCCCAGACCTGACCCAGTACTTC	CASSPDLTQYF
NA	TRBD2	TRBV7-2	TRBJ2-2	TGTGCCAGCAGCTCAAGACTAGCCGTGAACACCGGGGAGCTGTTTTTT	CASSSRLAVNTGELFF
NA	NA	TRBV15	TRBJ1-1	TGTGCCACCAGCAGTCCCAATACAGGGCCTAGGGGCACTGAAGCTTTCTTT	CATSSPNTGPRGTEAFF
NA	NA	TRBV7-3	TRBJ2-7	TGTGCCAGCAGCGAAGGACCGGGTTCCTCCTACGAGCAGTACTTC	CASSEGPGSSYEQYF
NA	TRBD2	TRBV9	TRBJ2-3	TGTGCCAGCAGCGTTGGACCCACTAGCGGAACTAGCACAGATACGCAGTATTTT	CASSVGPTSGTSTDTQYF
few	TRBD1	TRBV6-5	TRBJ1-1	TGTGCCAGCAGCCGAACAGGGGGCACTGAAGCTTTCTTT	CASSRTGGTEAFF
NA	NA	TRBV10-2	TRBJ2-1	TGCGCCAGCAGAGAAAATACCTACAATGAGCAGTTCTTC	CASRENTYNEQFF
NA	NA	TRBV11-2	TRBJ1-6	TGTGCCAGCAGCTTGAACCTGGTAAATTCACCCCTCCACTTT	CASSLNLVNSPLHF
NA	NA	TRBV6-1	TRBJ2-7	TGTGCCAGCAGGGCCCCAAGTTACGAGCAGTACTTC	CASRAPSYEQYF
NA	NA	TRBV6-5	TRBJ1-2	TGTGCCAGCAGCAACGACAAGAACCACTATGGCTACACCTTC	CASSNDKNHYGYTF
once	TRBD2	TRBV19	TRBJ2-1	TGTGCCAGTAGTATGGGGCCTGAGCGGGAGGGTTCCCCCAATGAGCAGTTCTTC	CASSMGPEREGSPNEQFF
once	TRBD2	TRBV18	TRBJ2-3	TGTGCCAGCTCACCTGGGCGCGGGAGCCCCTCAGATACGCAGTATTTT	CASSPGRGSPSDTQYF
NA	NA	TRBV19	TRBJ2-7	TGTGCCAGTAGCCCCACTGGACAATACGAGCAGTACTTC	CASSPTGQYEQYF
NA	NA	TRBV7-2	TRBJ1-2	TGTGCCAGCAGCTTAGTGAGGGCGTATGGCTACACCTTC	CASSLVRAYGYTF
once	TRBD2	TRBV5-1	TRBJ2-7	TGCGCCAGCAGCTTTTCTAGCGGGGGCTTCTCCTACGAGCAGTACTTC	CASSFSSGGFSYEQYF
NA	TRBD1	TRBV5-1	TRBJ1-2	TGCGCCAGCAGCCCGGATCCGACAGGGGCAGATGGCTACACCTTC	CASSPDPTGADGYTF
NA	NA	TRBV5-1	TRBJ2-7	TGCGCCAGCAGCTTAGACAGATCCTACGAGCAGTACTTC	CASSLDRSYEQYF
NA	NA	TRBV6-6	TRBJ2-5	TGTGCCAGCAGTGAGGGGGAGACCCAGTACTTC	CASSEGETQYF
NA	TRBD2	TRBV5-1	TRBJ2-7	TGCGCCAGCAGCACCGGACTAGCGGGGGTGAACTACGAGCAGTACTTC	CASSTGLAGVNYEQYF